Each of the 10 T cell receptor beta chains below was sequenced from the same sample in a study of CD8 T cells in ankylosing spondylitis. TCRdb analysed the 5' RACE reads with MiXCR anew, one entry per CDR3 protein. The sample includes a few hundred thousand distinct CDR3 sequences, around 18% of them seen just once. The antigens for these receptors are not known. Findings of the study overall: Seven or eight highly homologous variants formed a TCR beta motif that appeared characteristic of ankylosing spondylitis blood.

Sequenced: blood, either unsorted or a sorted T cell fraction (not recorded which). These receptors all stem from a male donor with ankylosing spondylitis.

The gene calls are TRBV5-1 and TRBJ2-7; D gene unclear. The CDR3 is 14 amino acids. CDR1 SGHRS and CDR2 YFSETQ come from the germline V gene. Trimming shortened V by 8 bases and J by 0 bases, and 15 bases separated the two germline ends. The CDR3 spells CASPTEVSSYEQYF. The CDR3 DNA sequence: TGCGCCAGTCCCACGGAAGTAAGCTCCTACGAGCAGTACTTC.

A few counts support this clonotype. The chain combines TRBV24-1 with TRBJ2-3; D perhaps matches TRBD2 (5 bases). Trimming took 4 bases from V and 2 from J, leaving 15 bases between them. The V gene's germline CDR1 is KGHDR and CDR2 SFDVKD. The CDR3 loop spans 16 amino acids. This CDR3 reads CATSDPTKDSTDTQYF. The CDR3 DNA follows: TGTGCCACCAGTGACCCAACTAAGGACTCCACAGATACGCAGTATTTT.

This clonotype was found a few times. The V gene is TRBV5-4, the J gene TRBJ1-1, with a possible D match to TRBD1 (6 bases). The germline gives CDR1 SGHNT, CDR2 YYREEE (reference sequence). This CDR3 contains 20 residues. V was pared by 1 base and J by 3 bases, with 28 bases between. The CDR3 protein is CASSLRGKGNRSWRDTEAFF. CDR3 bases: TGTGCCAGCAGCTTGAGGGGGAAGGGCAACAGGTCCTGGAGGGACACTGAAGCTTTCTTT.

V usage is TRBV7-9 and J usage is TRBJ2-1; D gene uncertain. The CDR3 is 13 residues long. Germline assignment: CDR1 SEHNR and CDR2 FQNEAQ (reference sequence). Trimming pared 4 bases from V and 4 bases from J, leaving 8 bases between. CDR3 nucleotides: TGTGCCAGCAGCTCCTCCACGTACAATGAGCAGTTCTTC. It yields the protein CASSSSTYNEQFF.

The J gene is TRBJ1-1, the V gene TRBV7-6, with D perhaps matching TRBD1 (5 bases). CDR1 is SGHVS and CDR2 is FNYEAQ in the germline V gene. CDR3 length: 14 residues. The V and J ends lost 0 bases and 8 bases respectively, with 13 bases between them. The chain's CDR3 is CASSLAGLRGEAFF. DNA of the CDR3: TGTGCCAGCAGCTTAGCTGGGCTACGGGGCGAAGCTTTCTTT.

This clonotype was seen ten or more times. The chain has TRBV12-3 or TRBV12-4 and TRBJ1-2; D possibly corresponds to TRBD1 (6 bases). The CDR3 runs to 14 residues. Trimming left V 6 bases short and J 3 bases short, with 14 bases between. CDR3 DNA: TGTGCCAGCAGCCCAGGGGCGAGGTACTATGGCTACACCTTC. Amino acid sequence: CASSPGARYYGYTF.

This clonotype was seen only a few times. V gene TRBV5-1 combines with J gene TRBJ2-7; maybe TRBD1 (6 bases). The CDR3 loop spans 17 amino acids. The V and J ends lost 5 bases and 3 bases respectively, with 24 bases between them. Germline V lookup: CDR1 SGHRS, CDR2 YFSETQ. The CDR3 coding sequence is TGCGCCAGCAGTTATGGAGAGGCCGGACTGGGACACTACGAGCAGTACTTC. This encodes CASSYGEAGLGHYEQYF.

This clonotype was seen more than once but under ten times. The chain joins TRBV7-2 to TRBJ2-3, with D hard to call. Trimming cost V 4 bases and J 5 bases, with 7 bases left between them. CDR1 and CDR2 from the germline V gene are SGHTA and FQGNSA. The CDR3 is made up of 12 amino acids. The DNA of the CDR3 is TGTGCCAGCAGCTATAAAGGAGATACGCAGTATTTT. Amino acids: CASSYKGDTQYF.

The sample holds a few counts of this clonotype. This rearrangement joins TRBV7-9 to TRBJ1-1; D is unclear. The CDR3 length is 14 residues. Trimming pared 3 bases from V and 1 base from J, leaving 9 bases between. CDR1 and CDR2 (germline): SEHNR, FQNEAQ (reference sequence). This CDR3 reads CASSFPGWNTEAFF. DNA of the CDR3: TGTGCCAGCAGCTTCCCCGGGTGGAACACTGAAGCTTTCTTT.

This clonotype turned up a few times. The rearrangement joins TRBV9 to TRBJ2-2, with 8 bases fitting TRBD1. V gave up 6 bases and J gave up 6 bases; unmatched junction bases: 10. Germline V gene sequence: CDR1 SGDLS, CDR2 YYNGEE. The CDR3 has 15 residues. CDR3 coding DNA: TGTGCCAGCACCTCGGTCCAGGGGGCGTCCGGGGAGCTGTTTTTT. This encodes CASTSVQGASGELFF. Full variable domain (rest looked up from reference TRBV9 and TRBJ2-2): DSGVTQTPKHLITATGQRVTLRCSPRSGDLSVYWYQQSLDQGLQFLIQYYNGEERAKGNILERFSAQQFPDLHSELNLSSLELGDSALYFCASTSVQGASGELFFGEGSRLTVL.